This TCR beta chain was identified in a study of blood T cells in healthy people across ages. Germline CDR1 SGHRS, CDR2 YFSETQ. The CDR3 runs to 15 residues. Findings of the study overall: Roughly linear age-related decline in beta diversity appeared, significant by age around 36. More naive CD4+ cells and higher diversity were found in long-lived than in aged donors.

Points on this clonotype: Its antigen is unknown. At one of its ends the junction is not consistent with the germline gene, which may arise from a read error.

A sample-barcoded 5' primer and a J-beta primer mix were used in a second PCR of about 7 to 11 cycles. Each cDNA molecule was tagged by a template-switch adaptor that had 12 random nucleotides. CDR3-containing paired-end reads numbered at least 3 million in each sample. TCRdb re-called the 5' RACE reads through MiXCR, storing one row per CDR3 protein. The data contain about 640,000 distinct CDR3 sequences, roughly 53% of them singletons. The J gene is TRBJ2-1, the V gene TRBV5-1, with TRBD1 identical over 9 bases. The TCR was taken from a man aged 60-69 years in good health. Sequenced: blood. CDR3 loop: CVSSIGTGFNDEQFF. In nucleotides, the CDR3 is TGCGTCAGCAGCATCGGGACAGGGTTTAATGATGAGCAGTTCTTC.